This T cell receptor beta chain was profiled in a study of blood T cell repertoires in COVID-19. About the study: Acute and convalescent COVID-19 samples came from the United States, Italy and Spain.

V shed 2 bases and J shed 13 bases, with 21 bases lying between them. The germline V gene has CDR1 ENHRY and CDR2 SYGVKD. CDR3 length equals 15 residues. As originally analysed: How many nucleated cells were present was estimated from reference gene primer amplification. Measured with immunoSEQ multiplex PCR; TCRdb has only the in-frame clones, and not every one. V and J calls and clone size follow that table, whereas D and trimming were derived from the DNA. The sample contains some 45,000 clones, roughly 88% of which appear only once. V gene TRBV10-3 combines with J gene TRBJ2-1; maybe TRBD2 (6 bases). This TCR was recovered from a woman over 75 with acute or convalescent COVID-19. The sample comprised peripheral blood. CDR3 sequence reads: CAISEAGGLAAFQFF. The CDR3, as DNA: TGTGCCATCAGTGAGGCCGGAGGGCTAGCTGCTTTCCAGTTCTTC.